Presented here are 6 T cell receptor beta chains from one specimen sequenced in a study of blood T cell repertoires in COVID-19. Sequencing was performed with immunoSEQ multiplex PCR; in TCRdb, only in-frame clones are kept and a portion is missing. This table has about 170,000 clones, about 88% appearing once. Sequences were obtained from peripheral blood. These receptors all come from a woman of 80 years or more with COVID-19, enrolled during active disease.

Only a few counts were recorded for this clone. J is TRBJ1-5 and V is TRBV21-1; no DNA check was done on the table's D call, TRBD1. TRBV21-1 is a recognized pseudogene. The CDR3 consists of 20 residues. CDR3 protein: CASSVPRGHPWINSNQPQHF. The CDR3 DNA reads as TGTGCCAGCAGCGTACCCAGGGGTCATCCTTGGATCAATAGCAATCAGCCCCAGCATTTT.

This clone has only a few counts. Within the sample, other DNA sequences also encode this same CDR3. J is TRBJ1-6 and V is TRBV27, with D possibly being TRBD1 (5 bases). The germline CDR1 and CDR2 sequences are MNHEY and SMNVEV (reference sequence). The V end was cut by 2 bases, the J end by 4 bases, with 6 bases between. The CDR3 sequence is 14 residues long. The chain's CDR3 is CASSLQGYNSPLHF. Written as DNA, the CDR3 is TGTGCCAGCAGTTTACAGGGATATAATTCACCCCTCCACTTT.

The chain is built from TRBV7-8 and TRBJ2-5; 7 bases are shared with TRBD1. The CDR3 spans 13 residues. CDR1 and CDR2 (germline): SGHVS, FQNEAQ. The trim removed 6 bases at V and 5 bases at J, leaving 6 bases unmatched. The CDR3 bases are TGTGCCAGCAGTCAACAGGGGTGGGAGACCCAGTACTTC. Translated: CASSQQGWETQYF.

V usage is TRBV6-5 and J usage is TRBJ1-1, with 7 nucleotides matching TRBD1. CDR3 length: 12 residues. V shed 7 bases and J 10 bases; nucleotides not matched to a gene: 9. Germline CDR1 is MNHEY and CDR2 is SVGAGI. DNA of the CDR3: TGTGCCAGCATACGACAGGGTAGTGTAGCTTTCTTT. The encoded protein is CASIRQGSVAFF.

The V call is TRBV5-1, the J call TRBJ2-2; no reliable D call. Looked up from germline, CDR1 is SGHRS and CDR2 is YFSETQ. The CDR3 has 13 residues. V lost 0 bases to trimming and J lost 3 bases, with 3 bases between them. This CDR3 reads CASSLGDTGELFF. The CDR3 nucleotides are TGCGCCAGCAGCTTGGGCGACACCGGGGAGCTGTTTTTT.

The V gene is TRBV5-1, the J gene TRBJ1-4, with 10 bases aligning to TRBD1. Per germline, CDR1 SGHRS and CDR2 YFSETQ. The CDR3 has 17 amino acids. The ends lost 4 bases at V and 7 bases at J; junction bases unmatched: 13. The CDR3 DNA reads TGCGCCAGCAGCCCGAACCCCCGGGGACAGGGGATTGAAAAACTGTTTTTT. This sequence encodes CASSPNPRGQGIEKLFF.